The rows below give T cell receptor beta chains drawn from one sample of a study of blood T cells in healthy people across ages. TCRdb reprocessed the 5' RACE reads via MiXCR and lists one record per CDR3 protein. The table lists 550,000 to 750,000 distinct CDR3 sequences, 20% to 25% of them singletons. The specimen sequenced was blood. Every receptor here comes from a man aged 65 to 79 in good health. Both conserved end residues are part of each CDR3. The D gene is left open where the match is weak. Where a row states a size, it is once, few, many or the class of an expanded clone; other rows omit it.

>TRBJ2-5|TRBV29-1|few|.
CSVLGLQGPQETQYF
TGCAGCGTCCTCGGCCTACAGGGACCCCAAGAGACCCAGTACTTC
>TRBJ2-1|TRBV20-1|.|.
CSATDRNNEQFF
TGCAGTGCTACTGACAGGAACAATGAGCAGTTCTTC
>TRBJ2-2|TRBV27|.|.
CASSLRGLPSTGELFF
TGTGCCAGCAGTCTAAGGGGTCTCCCGAGCACCGGGGAGCTGTTTTTT
>TRBJ2-5|TRBV30|.|.
CAWSVYRAPQETQYF
TGTGCCTGGAGTGTATACAGGGCCCCCCAAGAGACCCAGTACTTC
>TRBJ2-5|TRBV18|once|.
CAGSPGLEETQYF
TGTGCCGGCTCACCAGGGTTGGAAGAGACCCAGTACTTC
>TRBJ2-3|TRBV20-1|.|.
CSARVGRDGTDTQYF
TGCAGTGCTAGAGTTGGGCGGGACGGCACAGATACGCAGTATTTT
>TRBJ2-2|TRBV12-3/TRBV12-4|.|.
CASTAGQTNTGELFF
TGTGCCAGCACCGCGGGACAAACGAACACCGGGGAGCTGTTTTTT
>TRBJ1-5|TRBV6-1|few|.
CASSVVTQGYQPQHF
TGTGCCAGCAGTGTTGTAACACAGGGCTATCAGCCCCAGCATTTT
>TRBJ2-7|TRBV20-1|few|.
CSARDRRTYEQYF
TGCAGTGCTAGAGATCGGCGCACATACGAGCAGTACTTC
>TRBJ2-5|TRBV7-3|few|.
CASSWTVGQTQYF
TGTGCCAGCAGCTGGACGGTAGGACAGACCCAGTACTTC
>TRBJ2-1|TRBV7-2|few|TRBD2
CASSKGLAFNEQFF
TGTGCCAGCAGCAAGGGACTAGCTTTCAATGAGCAGTTCTTC
>TRBJ1-1|TRBV5-1|.|.
CASSIFGAGTEAFF
TGCGCCAGCAGCATTTTTGGGGCAGGGACTGAAGCTTTCTTT
>TRBJ2-5|TRBV5-4|few|TRBD1
CASSLAGTGVTKTQYF
TGTGCCAGCAGCTTAGCCGGGACAGGGGTCACCAAGACCCAGTACTTC
>TRBJ2-7|TRBV20-1|few|TRBD2
CSARDSLAVSYEQYF
TGCAGTGCTAGAGATAGTCTAGCGGTCTCCTACGAGCAGTACTTC
>TRBJ2-1|TRBV7-9|few|.
CASSLAPAGNNEQFF
TGTGCCAGCAGCTTAGCACCGGCCGGAAACAATGAGCAGTTCTTC
>TRBJ2-1|TRBV24-1|few|TRBD2
CATSDSLIAGRGYEQFF
TGTGCCACCAGTGACTCCCTTATAGCGGGAAGGGGGTATGAGCAGTTCTTC
>TRBJ2-3|TRBV7-9|.|.
CASFPPSVSTDTQYF
TGTGCCAGCTTCCCCCCCAGCGTAAGCACAGATACGCAGTATTTT
>TRBJ1-6|TRBV28|few|.
CASSLYSYNSPLHF
TGTGCCAGCAGTTTATACAGCTATAATTCACCCCTCCACTTT
>TRBJ2-6|TRBV7-2|.|TRBD2
CATSRTSGVSSGANVLTF
TGTGCCACCTCCCGGACTAGCGGGGTATCATCTGGGGCCAACGTCCTGACTTTC
>TRBJ2-5|TRBV4-1|few|.
CASSQDQVGGETQYF
TGCGCCAGCAGCCAAGATCAGGTGGGAGGCGAGACCCAGTACTTC
>TRBJ2-5|TRBV4-2|many|.
CASSQDSLENYQYF
TGTGCCAGCAGCCAAGATTCACTCGAGAATTACCAGTACTTC
>TRBJ2-1|TRBV7-9|once|.
CSSSLKVGLTYNEQFF
TGTTCCAGCAGCTTAAAAGTGGGCCTGACCTACAATGAGCAGTTCTTC
>TRBJ2-1|TRBV27|.|TRBD2
CASATGLGGNNYNEQFF
TGTGCCAGCGCCACGGGACTAGGGGGAAACAACTACAATGAGCAGTTCTTC
>TRBJ2-1|TRBV5-1|few|.
CASSLRASPNEQFF
TGCGCCAGCAGCCTCCGGGCTAGCCCCAATGAGCAGTTCTTC
>TRBJ2-7|TRBV5-1|many|.
CASTPLGEQYF
TGCGCCAGCACCCCGTTGGGCGAGCAGTACTTC
>TRBJ2-1|TRBV5-6|few|.
CASSLEGTSSYNEQFF
TGTGCCAGCAGCTTGGAGGGGACGAGCTCCTACAATGAGCAGTTCTTC
>TRBJ1-2|TRBV5-6|few|TRBD1
CASSGGTVYGYTF
TGTGCCAGCAGCGGGGGGACAGTCTATGGCTACACCTTC
>TRBJ1-2|TRBV14|many|.
CASSQVPRNGYTF
TGTGCCAGCAGCCAAGTGCCCAGGAATGGCTACACCTTC
>TRBJ2-1|TRBV4-3|few|.
CASSQDRGGGTPNEQFF
TGCGCCAGCAGCCAAGATAGGGGAGGCGGCACGCCCAATGAGCAGTTCTTC
>TRBJ2-7|TRBV5-1|.|.
CASSLGEEDEQYF
TGCGCCAGCAGCTTGGGTGAGGAGGACGAGCAGTACTTC
>TRBJ1-3|TRBV5-1|many|.
CASSSDGPGNTIYF
TGCGCCAGCAGCTCCGACGGTCCTGGAAACACCATATATTTT
>TRBJ1-3|TRBV12-3/TRBV12-4|.|.
CASSLGRLILRNTIYF
TGTGCCAGCAGTTTAGGACGGCTGATTTTGAGGAACACCATATATTTT
>TRBJ1-2|TRBV20-1|few|.
CSAIYSNYGYTF
TGCAGTGCAATATACTCTAACTATGGCTACACCTTC
>TRBJ2-3|TRBV7-3|.|TRBD2
CASSKAGGSTGTQYF
TGTGCCAGCAGCAAGGCGGGAGGTAGCACAGGTACGCAGTATTTT
>TRBJ1-4|TRBV20-1|.|.
CSALGRHTATNEKLFF
TGCAGTGCCCTAGGCAGGCACACCGCAACTAATGAAAAACTGTTTTTT
>TRBJ2-6|TRBV25-1|.|.
CATSRGVSGANVLTF
TGTGCCACCTCTCGTGGGGTTTCTGGGGCCAACGTCCTGACTTTC
>TRBJ2-5|TRBV20-1|few|.
CSAGGDRQYQETQYF
TGCAGTGCTGGGGGGGACAGACAGTACCAAGAGACCCAGTACTTC
>TRBJ2-7|TRBV3-1|few|.
CASSQTTGQSSYEQYF
TGTGCCAGCAGCCAAACAACAGGGCAGAGCTCCTACGAGCAGTACTTC
>TRBJ2-7|TRBV20-1|few|TRBD1
CSAGTGYYEQYF
TGCAGTGCTGGGACAGGGTACTACGAGCAGTACTTC
>TRBJ2-5|TRBV5-1|.|TRBD2
CASSLVSGTQETQYF
TGTGCCAGCAGCTTAGTTAGCGGGACACAAGAGACCCAGTACTTC